Listed below are T cell receptor beta chains from one sample, sequenced in a study of alternative splicing in chronic myeloid leukemia remission. Reanalyzing the bulk RNA-seq reads, TCRdb keeps one entry per CDR3 protein, without DNA. The sample includes several hundred distinct CDR3 sequences, 96% of them seen just once. Sequencing was performed on PBMCs or total blood leukocytes (not recorded which), taken at diagnosis. The receptors originated from an adult with chronic myeloid leukemia. CDR3s include the opening cysteine and the closing phenylalanine or tryptophan. Each record gives: V gene, J gene, CDR3 protein.

TRBV20-1	TRBJ2-7	CSAPPGQGPYEQYF
TRBV19	TRBJ1-5	CASTGGPKGNQPQHF
TRBV3-2	TRBJ2-3	CASSLRELSTDTQYF
TRBV20-1	TRBJ1-1	CSAREAVRDTEAFF
TRBV11-3	TRBJ2-7	CASSLEQNYEQYF
TRBV6-5	TRBJ2-3	CARSYSGRQGASDTQYF
TRBV19	TRBJ1-3	CASSSPGTVASGNTIYF
TRBV27	TRBJ1-2	CASSSTGQVGYTF
TRBV6-5	TRBJ2-2	CASHGVITGELFF
TRBV20-1	TRBJ2-1	CSPSGTSGRNEQFF
TRBV20-1	TRBJ2-5	CSASRQGQETQYF
TRBV4-1	TRBJ1-3	CASSQAADRPNTIYF
TRBV29-1	TRBJ2-7	CSVSTGKGAEGYEQYF
TRBV28	TRBJ1-2	CASSLLTGGDGYTF
TRBV7-9	TRBJ2-1	CASSRSATNEQFF
TRBV20-1	TRBJ2-7	CSASREGTSYEQYF
TRBV4-2	TRBJ2-1	CASSPGRSSYNEQFF
TRBV3-2	TRBJ2-1	CASSQLAGGIYNEQFF